This TCR beta chain was obtained from a study of shared clonotypes between healthy human individuals. Comment on this clone: The target antigen is unknown.

The study's findings and limits: All-four-donor shared clonotypes had higher generation probabilities than non-shared clonotypes did. Naive subsets usually exceeded memory subsets in estimated richness.

The germline gives CDR1 MGHRA, CDR2 YSYEKL. The trim removed 3 bases at V and 7 bases at J, leaving 7 bases unmatched. This CDR3 contains 15 residues. Clones were read by immunoSEQ multiplex PCR, and TCRdb kept only the in-frame ones, dropping some. This sample has around 2.5 million clones, with roughly 93% found just once. The source is a man younger than 35 in good health. Some clones in this sample may be carry-over from other donors' samples. This chain joins TRBV4-1 and TRBJ2-7, with 12 bases matching TRBD2. The sample was naive CD4+ T cells from PBMCs. As for subset: CD45RA+ positively selected. The CDR3 nucleotides read TGCGCCAGCAGCCAGACCGGACTAGCGGGATATGAGCAGTACTTC. It translates to CASSQTGLAGYEQYF.